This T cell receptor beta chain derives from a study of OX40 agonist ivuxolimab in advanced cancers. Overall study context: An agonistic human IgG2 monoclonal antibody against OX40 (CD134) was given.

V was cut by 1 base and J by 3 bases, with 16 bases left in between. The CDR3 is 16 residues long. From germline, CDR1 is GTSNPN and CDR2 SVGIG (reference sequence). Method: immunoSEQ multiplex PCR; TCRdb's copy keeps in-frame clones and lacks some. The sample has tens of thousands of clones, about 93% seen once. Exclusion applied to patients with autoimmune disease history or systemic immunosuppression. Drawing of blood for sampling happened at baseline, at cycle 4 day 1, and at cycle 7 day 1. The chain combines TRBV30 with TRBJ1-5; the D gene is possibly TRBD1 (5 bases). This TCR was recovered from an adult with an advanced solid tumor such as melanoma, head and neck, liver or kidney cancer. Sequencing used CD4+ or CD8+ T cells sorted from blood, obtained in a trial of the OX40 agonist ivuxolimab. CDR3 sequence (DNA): TGTGCCTGGAGTGCACCCCCCGGACATCTCAATCAGCCCCAGCATTTT. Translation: CAWSAPPGHLNQPQHF.